This T cell receptor beta chain emerged from a study of T cells and Merkel cell carcinoma outcomes. Whole-study findings and limits: Merkel cell carcinoma outcomes were reportedly predicted by repertoire and T-cell density.

Trimming left V 0 bases short and J 0 bases short, with 18 bases between. Germline CDR1 reads SGHNT; CDR2 reads YYREEE (reference sequence). The CDR3 is made up of 18 amino acids. On this clone: The antigen is not known.

Only in-frame clones appear in the TCRdb table, and some are missing; sequencing was by immunoSEQ multiplex PCR. The sample lists several thousand clones; around 91% were seen once. The TCR originated in a human donor with Merkel cell carcinoma. The genes are TRBV5-4 and TRBJ1-2; maybe TRBD1 (5 bases). The sequencing sample was made of tumor tissue from Merkel cell carcinoma. CDR3 residues: CASSLGGTGHQANYGYTF. Written as DNA, the CDR3 is TGTGCCAGCAGCTTGGGGGGCACAGGTCACCAAGCTAACTATGGCTACACCTTC.